These 21 T cell receptor beta chains were all obtained from the same sample, sequenced in a study of human T cells and chemical hapten exposure. Time point: pre-sensitization, week 0. Indicated treatment: therapeutic diphenylcyclopropenone sensitization with weekly scalp DPC. A single record per CDR3 protein comes from TCRdb applying MiXCR to the RACE reads. The sample includes 250,000 or so distinct CDR3 sequences, approximately 8% of them seen just once. The sequences come from whole blood, collected in connection with sensitization to the hapten diphenylcyclopropenone (DPC). The receptors here all came from a man between 18 and 35 years old with alopecia areata. Some clones in this sample may be carry-over from other donors' samples.

This clonotype has a handful of counts. This chain uses TRBV20-1 with TRBJ1-1, with 7 bases that match TRBD1. CDR1 and CDR2 from the germline V gene are DFQATT and SNEGSKA (reference sequence). V was pared by 2 bases and J by 1 base, with 7 bases of the junction left unmatched. The CDR3 length is 15 residues. CDR3 DNA: TGCAGTGCTAGAACCCAGGGGGGCTGGAACACTGAAGCTTTCTTT. Encoded protein: CSARTQGGWNTEAFF.

A word on this clonotype: A much larger clone lies one base from this, so it may be a read error. The genes are TRBV29-1 and TRBJ2-5; D is uncertain. This CDR3 is built from 12 residues. The germline V gene has CDR1 SQVTM and CDR2 ANQGSEA. V was trimmed by 3 bases and J by 5 bases, leaving 10 bases between them. CDR3 in DNA: TGCAGCGTTGATGGGCAGGATGAGACCCAGTACTTC. It specifies CSVDGQDETQYF.

This clonotype has ten or more counts. The chain joins TRBV7-8 to TRBJ1-4, with a possible D match to TRBD1 (5 bases). The germline V and J ends were trimmed by 0 bases and 7 bases, with 9 bases remaining between them. The CDR3 has 14 amino acids. CDR1 is SGHVS and CDR2 is FQNEAQ in the germline V gene. In DNA form, the CDR3 reads TGTGCCAGCAGCTTAGCGCCGACAGCTGAAAAACTGTTTTTT. Amino acid sequence: CASSLAPTAEKLFF.

The chain links TRBV10-3 to TRBJ1-1; D is unclear. V dropped 4 bases and J dropped 7 bases, with 13 bases sitting between them. There are 13 residues in the CDR3. The germline V gene encodes CDR1 ENHRY and CDR2 SYGVKD. The CDR3 sequence: CAISVAGMIEAFF. DNA for the CDR3: TGTGCCATCAGTGTTGCGGGGATGATTGAAGCTTTCTTT.

The V gene is TRBV5-1, the J gene TRBJ1-2, with D unclear. Germline CDR1 is SGHRS and CDR2 is YFSETQ. The CDR3 is made up of 15 amino acids. Trimming pared 5 bases from V and 8 bases from J, leaving 22 bases between. CDR3 DNA: TGCGCCAGCAGGACGGCCACCTTTCCCACCCACGGCTACACCTTC. Translating gives CASRTATFPTHGYTF.

This clonotype was counted between two and nine times. J is TRBJ1-5 and V is TRBV4-1; D not resolved. In germline, CDR1 is MGHRA, CDR2 YSYEKL. The CDR3 sequence is 15 residues long. With 0 bases removed from V and 3 bases from J, the gap between germline ends came to 9 bases. The CDR3 loop reads CASSQEFRFNQPQHF. The CDR3 DNA is TGCGCCAGCAGCCAAGAGTTCAGGTTCAATCAGCCCCAGCATTTT.

The V and J genes are TRBV11-2 and TRBJ2-1; 9 nucleotides align to TRBD2. CDR3 size: 16 residues. J lost 3 bases, V lost 6 bases, and 9 bases had no gene match. Germline V gene data show CDR1 as SGHAT and CDR2 as FQNNGV. The CDR3 reads CASRSLSGGFYNEQFF. CDR3 DNA sequence: TGTGCCAGCAGGTCATTAAGCGGGGGGTTCTACAATGAGCAGTTCTTC. The full variable domain, its missing parts supplied by reference TRBV11-2 and TRBJ2-1, is EAGVAQSPRYKIIEKRQSVAFWCNPISGHATLYWYQQILGQGPKLLIQFQNNGVVDDSQLPKDRFSAERLKGVDSTLKIQPAKLEDSAVYLCASRSLSGGFYNEQFFGPGTRLTVL.

This clonotype was seen many times. The chain uses TRBV6-2 or TRBV6-3 and TRBJ1-1, with 7 bases lining up with TRBD1. Losses at the gene ends were 6 bases for V and 0 bases for J; bases not matched to a gene: 7. The CDR3 is 15 amino acids. The germline gives CDR1 MNHEY, CDR2 SVGEGT. The CDR3 loop is CASRRDSFMNTEAFF. In DNA, the CDR3 is TGTGCCAGCAGGCGGGACAGCTTTATGAACACTGAAGCTTTCTTT.

In its sample, this clonotype was seen a few times. This chain joins TRBV7-9 and TRBJ2-7, with D possibly being TRBD1 or TRBD2 (5 bases each). The V gene lost 4 bases and the J gene lost 0 bases, with 16 bases spanning the gap. The CDR3 sequence is 16 residues long. Germline values: CDR1 SEHNR, CDR2 FQNEAQ (reference sequence). CDR3 bases: TGTGCCAGCAGCTACCGGGACGTGGGCAGCTCCTACGAGCAGTACTTC. This gives the protein CASSYRDVGSSYEQYF.

The chain joins TRBV7-8 to TRBJ2-5, with 8 bases identical to TRBD1. The CDR3 has 15 residues. Germline-derived CDR1 and CDR2 are SGHVS and FQNEAQ. The V and J ends lost 6 bases and 4 bases, in that order; junction bases with no gene match: 10. This CDR3 reads CASRRDRGSGETQYF. CDR3 sequence (DNA): TGTGCCAGCAGGCGAGACAGGGGATCGGGAGAGACCCAGTACTTC.

This clonotype was seen a handful of times. The rearrangement joins TRBV6-2 or TRBV6-3 to TRBJ1-5; D gene uncertain. Germline V gene lookup returns CDR1 MNHEY and CDR2 SVGEGT. Trimming removed 0 bases from V and 6 bases from J, with 3 bases in between. CDR3 size: 12 residues. CDR3 bases: TGTGCCAGCAGTTACTCCAGTCAGCCCCAGCATTTT. The encoded protein is CASSYSSQPQHF.

The rearrangement uses TRBV6-2 or TRBV6-3 and TRBJ2-3; D may correspond to TRBD1 or TRBD2 (5 bases each). Germline-derived CDR1 and CDR2 are MNHEY and SVGEGT. Between the trimmed V and J ends, which lost 5 bases and 9 bases, there was a span of 21 bases. The CDR3 extends over 15 amino acids. CDR3 region: CASSPHTGRVMTQYF. CDR3 DNA sequence: TGTGCCAGCAGTCCACACACGGGACGGGTCATGACGCAGTATTTT.

The chain combines TRBV11-2 with TRBJ2-1; possible D gene TRBD2, 5 bases. V was shortened by 2 bases and J by 5 bases, with 16 bases between the two germline ends. The V gene's germline CDR1 is SGHAT and CDR2 FQNNGV. The CDR3 runs 16 residues. CDR3 sequence (DNA): TGTGCCAGCAGCTTACTCCCCCCAGGACTGAACAATGAGCAGTTCTTC. Its translation: CASSLLPPGLNNEQFF.

This clonotype has a count of ten or more. The J gene is TRBJ2-7, the V gene TRBV7-2, with TRBD1 identical over 7 bases. J was trimmed by 3 bases and V by 5 bases; bases with no gene match: 7. The CDR3 is 14 amino acids. Germline V gene sequence: CDR1 SGHTA, CDR2 FQGNSA. The chain's CDR3 is CASSLRQGRYEQYV. For the CDR3, the DNA is TGTGCCAGCAGCCTTCGACAGGGCCGCTACGAGCAGTACGTC.

V gene TRBV29-1 combines with J gene TRBJ2-7; 10 bases are shared with TRBD1. Germline V CDR1 and CDR2: SQVTM, ANQGSEA. Trimming cost V 5 bases and J 4 bases; bases outside gene matches: 5. The CDR3 contains 13 residues. As DNA, the CDR3 is TGCAGCGTTTGGGGACAGGGGCGGTACGAGCAGTACGTC. Its translation: CSVWGQGRYEQYV.

Only a few counts were recorded for this clonotype. The chain recombines TRBV4-1 with TRBJ1-1; D not resolved. The CDR3 spans 16 residues. V gave up 3 bases and J gave up 0 bases, with 14 bases separating them. Germline loops: CDR1 MGHRA, CDR2 YSYEKL. The CDR3: CASSQPRRSMNTEAFF. CDR3 nucleotide sequence: TGCGCCAGCAGCCAGCCACGGAGGAGCATGAACACTGAAGCTTTCTTT.

This clonotype was counted a few times. The J gene is TRBJ1-6, the V gene TRBV7-9; 8 bases line up with TRBD1. Germline CDR1 is SEHNR and CDR2 is FQNEAQ (reference sequence). Trimming took 6 bases from V and 7 from J; bases not matched to a gene: 8. This CDR3 has 15 residues. The CDR3 reads CASRPGQGENSPLHF. The CDR3 DNA reads TGTGCCAGCAGACCCGGACAGGGAGAAAATTCACCCCTCCACTTT.

This clonotype turned up a few times. V usage is TRBV19 and J usage is TRBJ2-2; 8 bases are shared with TRBD2. Unmatched junction bases numbered 6, after V lost 6 bases and J lost 0 bases. The CDR3 totals 16 residues. Per germline, CDR1 LNHDA and CDR2 SQIVND (reference sequence). CDR3 in amino acids: CASSVSGGANTGELFF. For the CDR3, the DNA is TGTGCCAGTAGCGTAAGCGGGGGCGCGAACACCGGGGAGCTGTTTTTT.

The genes are TRBV5-5 and TRBJ2-7; TRBD1 might be the D (5 bases). Germline V CDR1 and CDR2: SGHKS, YYEKEE (reference sequence). V was pared by 6 bases and J by 2 bases, with 9 bases between. This CDR3 region has 12 residues. The CDR3 spells CASTDSTYEQYV. In DNA form, the CDR3 reads TGTGCCAGCACCGACAGTACCTACGAGCAGTACGTC.

CDR3 loop: CASSLGLTGFELFF. The CDR3 DNA sequence: TGTGCCAGCAGCTTAGGGCTAACAGGGTTCGAACTGTTTTTT. The gene calls are TRBV7-6 and TRBJ1-4; D may be TRBD1 (6 bases). The V gene lost 1 base and the J gene lost 12 bases, with 15 bases spanning the gap. Germline CDR1 SGHVS, CDR2 FNYEAQ. This CDR3 contains 14 residues.

In the case of this clonotype: Relative to the germline gene, one junction end is altered; a read error may explain this. The chain employs TRBV5-1 and TRBJ2-3, with 8 bases aligning to TRBD2. Germline-derived CDR1 and CDR2 are SGHRS and YFSETQ. The CDR3 has 16 residues. The CDR3 DNA sequence: TGCGTCAGCAGCTGGGGAGCGGGGGCACGCACAGATACGCAGTATTTT. Amino acid sequence: CVSSWGAGARTDTQYF.